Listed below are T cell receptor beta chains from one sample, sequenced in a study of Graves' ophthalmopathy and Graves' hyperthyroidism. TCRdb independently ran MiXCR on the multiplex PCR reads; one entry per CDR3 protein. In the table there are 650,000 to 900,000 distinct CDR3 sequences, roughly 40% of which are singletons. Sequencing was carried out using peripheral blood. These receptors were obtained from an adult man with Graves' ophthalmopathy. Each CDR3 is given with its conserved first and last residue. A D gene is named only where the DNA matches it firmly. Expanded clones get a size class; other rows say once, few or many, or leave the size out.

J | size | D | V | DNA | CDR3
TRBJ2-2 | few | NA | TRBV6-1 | TGTGCCAGCCTACGAGTTACCGGGGAGCTGTTTTTT | CASLRVTGELFF
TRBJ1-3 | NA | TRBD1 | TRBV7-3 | TGTGCCAGCAGCTTGGACAGGGCGGCTGGAAACTCCATATATTTT | CASSLDRAAGNSIYF
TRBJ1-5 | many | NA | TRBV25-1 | TGTGCCAGCAGTGGGGCAGGGCCTAGCAATCAGCCCCAGCATTTT | CASSGAGPSNQPQHF
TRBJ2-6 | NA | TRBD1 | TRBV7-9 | TGCGCCAGCAGTAACAGGGGCCAGGCCAACGTCCTGACTTTC | CASSNRGQANVLTF
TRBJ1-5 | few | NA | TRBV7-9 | TGTGCCAGCAGCCTTCCCCCCGGAAGGGAAAATAGCAATCAGCCCCAGCATTTT | CASSLPPGRENSNQPQHF
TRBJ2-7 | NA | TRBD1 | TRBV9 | TGTGCCAGCAGCCCGTCCGACAGGGGTGGGTACGAGCAGTACTTC | CASSPSDRGGYEQYF
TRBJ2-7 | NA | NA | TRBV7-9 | TGTGCCAGCAGCCCTAAAAGGGTGACGCCTGGGGAGCAGTACTTC | CASSPKRVTPGEQYF
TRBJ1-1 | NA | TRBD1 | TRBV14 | TGTGCCAGCAGCTCGCGCCGGGACAGTGGGAACACTGAGGCTTTCTTT | CASSSRRDSGNTEAFF
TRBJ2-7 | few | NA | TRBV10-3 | TGTGCCAGCAGTTACAGGGCGCTGGGTGAGCAGTACTTC | CASSYRALGEQYF
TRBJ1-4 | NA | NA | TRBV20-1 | TGCAGTGCGGACCGAACTAATGAAAAACTGTTTTTT | CSADRTNEKLFF
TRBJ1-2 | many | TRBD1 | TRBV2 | TGTGCCAGCAGTGAACTTCGACAGGGGGATTCTGGCTACACCTTC | CASSELRQGDSGYTF
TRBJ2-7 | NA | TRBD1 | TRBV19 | TGTGCCAGTAGAGACAGGGGGCACTACGAGCAGTACTTC | CASRDRGHYEQYF
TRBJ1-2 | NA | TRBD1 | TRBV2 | TGTGCCAGCAGGGACAGGGGATACTATGGCTACACCTTC | CASRDRGYYGYTF
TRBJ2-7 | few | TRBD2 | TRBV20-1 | TGCAGTGGAAGCGGGACTCTTTCCTACGAGCAGTACTTC | CSGSGTLSYEQYF
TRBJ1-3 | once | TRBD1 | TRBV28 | TGTGCCAGCAGTAGGACAGGGTACGGAAACACCATATATTTT | CASSRTGYGNTIYF
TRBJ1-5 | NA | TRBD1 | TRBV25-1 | TGTGCCAGCAGGCGACAGGGGGCGAGCAATCAGCCCCAGCATTTT | CASRRQGASNQPQHF
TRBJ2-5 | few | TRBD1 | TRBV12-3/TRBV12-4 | TGTGCCAGCAGGAGGCCCACGGCAGGGGGCCAAGAGACCCAGTACTTC | CASRRPTAGGQETQYF
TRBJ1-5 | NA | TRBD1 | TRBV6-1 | TGTGCCAGCAGTTCTGGCTACCAGGGGGTGGGCAATCAGCCCCAGCATTTT | CASSSGYQGVGNQPQHF
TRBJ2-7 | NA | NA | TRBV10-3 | TGTGCCATCAGTGAGGGGCCGCCAGCCACCTACGAGCAGTACTTC | CAISEGPPATYEQYF
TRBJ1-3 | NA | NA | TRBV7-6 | TGTGCCAGCAGTTTGTTAGCGGGGGACACCATATATTTT | CASSLLAGDTIYF
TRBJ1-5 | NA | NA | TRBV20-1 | TGCAGTGCTAGCCAGGAAACAGGTAGCAATCAGCCCCAGCATTTT | CSASQETGSNQPQHF
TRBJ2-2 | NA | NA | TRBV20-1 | TGCAGTACCTACAGGGTCGGCACCGGGGAGCTGTTTTTT | CSTYRVGTGELFF
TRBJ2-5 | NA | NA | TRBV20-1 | TGCAGTGCTGCTAGGGGTGGGGGTACCCAGTACTTC | CSAARGGGTQYF
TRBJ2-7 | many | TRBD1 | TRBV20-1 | TGCAGTGCCAGAATGACAGGGGAACGCGAGCAGTACTTC | CSARMTGEREQYF